This is a list of T cell receptor beta chains from one sample in a study of cytomegalovirus exposure and HLA in healthy donors. Some clones are missing from TCRdb's copy, which holds only in-frame ones; the method was immunoSEQ multiplex PCR. The table includes under 150,000 clones, 88% detected once. Source material: PBMCs. The receptors stem from a woman aged 18-29 years in good health and CMV-seropositive. Each CDR3 is given without its conserved first and last residue.

j_call v_call cdr3_aa
TRBJ2-5 TRBV30 AWSVSSGKETQY
TRBJ1-1 TRBV30 AWQTSMNTEAF
TRBJ1-5 TRBV4-2 ASSQVSIERSNQPQH
TRBJ2-1 TRBV15 ATSRLTGNNEQF
TRBJ1-5 TRBV6-1 ASSAQGQFSNQPQH
TRBJ2-1 TRBV5-6 ASSAHPVLARSYNEQF
TRBJ1-1 TRBV5-1 ASSYSGTGAMNTEAF
TRBJ2-7 TRBV6-5 ASIRDRASYEQY
TRBJ2-3 TRBV4-2 ASSQAASRGTDTQY
TRBJ1-5 TRBV30 AWGQGSNQPQH
TRBJ2-1 TRBV7-8 ASSWKRRERERGNEQF
TRBJ2-1 TRBV18 ASSNSGGSNEQF
TRBJ2-7 TRBV5-6 ASSSGQTETYEQY